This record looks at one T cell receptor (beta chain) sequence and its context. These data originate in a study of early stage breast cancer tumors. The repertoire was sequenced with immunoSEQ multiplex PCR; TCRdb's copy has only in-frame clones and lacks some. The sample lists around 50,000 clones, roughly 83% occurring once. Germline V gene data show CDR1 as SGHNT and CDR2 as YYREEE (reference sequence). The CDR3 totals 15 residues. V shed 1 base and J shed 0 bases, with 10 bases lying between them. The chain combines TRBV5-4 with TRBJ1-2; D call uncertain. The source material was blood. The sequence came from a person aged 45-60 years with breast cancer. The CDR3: CASSLQELSNYGYTF. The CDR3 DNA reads TGTGCCAGCAGCTTGCAGGAACTATCTAACTATGGCTACACCTTC.